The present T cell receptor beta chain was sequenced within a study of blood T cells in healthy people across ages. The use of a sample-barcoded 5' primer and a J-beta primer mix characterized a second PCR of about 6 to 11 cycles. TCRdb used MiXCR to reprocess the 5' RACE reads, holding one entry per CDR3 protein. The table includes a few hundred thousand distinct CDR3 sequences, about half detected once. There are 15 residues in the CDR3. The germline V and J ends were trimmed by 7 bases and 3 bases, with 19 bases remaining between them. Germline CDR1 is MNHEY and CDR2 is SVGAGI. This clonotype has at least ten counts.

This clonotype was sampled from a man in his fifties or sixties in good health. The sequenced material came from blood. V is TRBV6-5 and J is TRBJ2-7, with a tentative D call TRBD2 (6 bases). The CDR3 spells CASTSGGGGSYEQYF. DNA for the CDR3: TGTGCCAGCACCTCCGGGGGAGGTGGGAGCTACGAGCAGTACTTC.